A selection of T cell receptor beta chains follows, all from one sample in a study of early T cells in non-severe SARS-CoV-2 infection. Via MiXCR, TCRdb re-called the 5' RACE reads, giving one row per CDR3 protein. The table has about 69,000 distinct CDR3 sequences, about 10% seen once. Sequencing input: whole blood. These receptor sequences come from an adult who was a healthcare worker with PCR-confirmed SARS-CoV-2 infection or an uninfected control (not recorded which). CDR3s include the opening cysteine and the closing phenylalanine or tryptophan. A D gene is named only where the DNA matches it firmly.

>TRBV6-5|TRBJ1-4|TRBD1
CASSYVQGMEKLFF
>TRBV20-1|TRBJ2-7|-
CSASVGSYEQYF
>TRBV9|TRBJ1-2|-
CASSGQDYGYTF
>TRBV3-1|TRBJ2-3|-
CASSLREVRGTDTQYF
>TRBV5-1|TRBJ2-1|TRBD2
CASSLVLAGANEQFF
>TRBV20-1|TRBJ2-5|-
CSARESGAGIETQYF
>TRBV10-2|TRBJ1-6|-
CASSGQWDSPLHF
>TRBV5-6|TRBJ1-2|-
CASSYGRGSPNGYTF
>TRBV7-2|TRBJ2-7|-
CASSSHPASAYEQYF
>TRBV7-6|TRBJ2-1|TRBD2
CASSLTSGTLYNEQFF
>TRBV7-9|TRBJ1-2|-
CASSLTLKSYGYTF
>TRBV28|TRBJ2-6|-
CASSLTAYRSGANVLTF
>TRBV3-1|TRBJ1-1|-
CASSLSREEAFF
>TRBV7-2|TRBJ1-2|-
CASSPDIFYGYTF
>TRBV18|TRBJ1-1|-
CASSPSGHIEAFF
>TRBV18|TRBJ1-2|-
CASSPLDRQHGYTF
>TRBV7-2|TRBJ1-1|TRBD1
CASSFDRGRNTEAFF
>TRBV7-2|TRBJ2-3|TRBD1
CASHPMSPQGADTQYF
>TRBV12-3/TRBV12-4|TRBJ2-7|TRBD1
CASSPGTGGTSGPYEQYF
>TRBV5-1|TRBJ2-7|-
CASSLEAVDEQYF
>TRBV18|TRBJ2-4|TRBD1
CASSPRQGSTIQYF
>TRBV29-1|TRBJ2-2|-
CSVRSEKNTGELFF
>TRBV14|TRBJ1-2|-
CASSTGQNYGYTF
>TRBV5-1|TRBJ1-2|TRBD1
CASSPGGQHYGYTF
>TRBV29-1|TRBJ1-2|-
CSVKQFTGPNGYTF
>TRBV29-1|TRBJ1-1|-
CSVVFRDAEAFF
>TRBV20-1|TRBJ2-3|-
CSATIESTDTQYF
>TRBV6-2/TRBV6-3|TRBJ1-5|TRBD1
CASTLKDRGGHSNQPQHF
>TRBV15|TRBJ2-5|-
CATSGVGAEETQYF
>TRBV3-1|TRBJ2-7|TRBD2
CASSQEGGRVSEQYF
>TRBV27|TRBJ1-4|TRBD1
CASSLWTGNEKLFF
>TRBV10-3|TRBJ1-2|TRBD1
CAISPGQGIYGYTF
>TRBV4-2|TRBJ1-2|-
CASRPGVHPDRNYGYTF
>TRBV6-1|TRBJ1-1|TRBD1
CASRVSGTAYTEAFF
>TRBV9|TRBJ1-4|-
CASSPQTQGNEKLFF
>TRBV7-2|TRBJ1-1|-
CASSSQGSLTEAFF
>TRBV5-1|TRBJ1-5|-
CASSLDGDSNQPQHF
>TRBV12-3/TRBV12-4|TRBJ1-1|TRBD1
CASRRTGRTEAFF
>TRBV6-2/TRBV6-3|TRBJ2-1|-
CASSRLVNEQFF
>TRBV6-5|TRBJ2-2|TRBD1
CASSYSRTGGTGELFF
>TRBV12-3/TRBV12-4|TRBJ1-2|-
CASEGPMKNGYTF
>TRBV6-2/TRBV6-3|TRBJ2-3|TRBD1
CASTGNRGATDTQYF
>TRBV6-1|TRBJ2-1|TRBD1
CASSERTGTGYNEQFF
>TRBV30|TRBJ2-7|TRBD2
CAWSLNLAGKYEQYF
>TRBV11-2|TRBJ1-1|-
CASSSLGGATEAFF
>TRBV5-1|TRBJ2-7|-
CASSPEGTYEQYF
>TRBV20-1|TRBJ1-1|-
CSAPTEWNTEAFF
>TRBV10-3|TRBJ2-5|-
CAISLALGMEETQYF
>TRBV29-1|TRBJ2-3|-
CSVESTDTQYF
>TRBV20-1|TRBJ2-5|-
CSARGAPFERETQYF
>TRBV7-2|TRBJ2-1|TRBD1
CASSLLQGAEQFF
>TRBV6-5|TRBJ1-1|-
CASSTSGGWTEAFF
>TRBV11-2|TRBJ1-3|TRBD1
CASSPRSQGQSGNTIYF
>TRBV2|TRBJ2-7|TRBD1
CASDPPRGPYEQYF